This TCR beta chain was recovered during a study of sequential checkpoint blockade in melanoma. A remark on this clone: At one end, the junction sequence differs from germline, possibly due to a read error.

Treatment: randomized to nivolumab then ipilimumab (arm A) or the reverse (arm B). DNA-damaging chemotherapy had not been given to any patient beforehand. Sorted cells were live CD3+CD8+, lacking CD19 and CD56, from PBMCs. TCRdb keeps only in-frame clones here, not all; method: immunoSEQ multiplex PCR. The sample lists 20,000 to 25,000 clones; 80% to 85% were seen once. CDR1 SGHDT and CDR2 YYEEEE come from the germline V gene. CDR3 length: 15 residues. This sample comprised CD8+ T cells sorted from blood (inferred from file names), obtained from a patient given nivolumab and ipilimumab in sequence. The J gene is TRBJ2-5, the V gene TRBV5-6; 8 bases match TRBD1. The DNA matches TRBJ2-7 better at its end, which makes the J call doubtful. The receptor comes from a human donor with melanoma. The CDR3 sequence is CAGSTKTGVSYEQYF. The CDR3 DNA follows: TGTGCCGGCAGCACTAAGACAGGGGTTAGCTACGAGCAGTACTTC.